Each of the 8 T cell receptor beta chains below was sequenced from the same sample in a study of cytomegalovirus exposure and HLA in healthy donors. 13 Jbeta primers and 60 Vbeta primers were used for the PCR. Method: immunoSEQ multiplex PCR; TCRdb's copy keeps in-frame clones and lacks some. The sample lists roughly 100,000 clones, 78% occurring once. The source material was PBMCs. The origin of the receptors is a woman in her thirties or forties in good health and CMV-seronegative.

V and J are TRBV19 and TRBJ2-2, with 9 bases aligning to TRBD1. Looked up from germline, CDR1 is LNHDA and CDR2 is SQIVND (reference sequence). Trimming took 3 bases from V and 5 from J; bases not matched to a gene: 10. The CDR3 runs to 17 residues. The chain's CDR3 is CASSIWLRGQGTGELFF. The DNA for the CDR3 is TGTGCCAGTAGTATTTGGCTGAGGGGACAGGGAACCGGGGAGCTGTTTTTT.

This clone was detected once. At one boundary the junction diverges from the germline segment, which might be a read error. J is TRBJ1-1 and V is TRBV27; no definite D call. The CDR3 contains 14 residues. The germline V gene has CDR1 MNHEY and CDR2 SMNVEV (reference sequence). The CDR3 nucleotides read TGTGCCGGCAGTCTTCAGGCTCCGGTTACTGAAGCTTTCTTT. Translating gives CAGSLQAPVTEAFF.

This chain joins TRBV5-1 and TRBJ1-2; 8 bases are a match to TRBD1. V trimming: 3 bases; J trimming: 9 bases; junction bases outside the gene matches: 13. The CDR3 is made up of 15 amino acids. The germline CDR1 and CDR2 sequences are SGHRS and YFSETQ. The CDR3 nucleotides read TGCGCCAGCAGCTGGGTGGGACAGGAAGGCCGGAGCTACACCTTC. Encoded protein: CASSWVGQEGRSYTF.

The gene calls are TRBV30 and TRBJ1-1; no clear D. This CDR3 spans 13 amino acids. Trimming took off 6 bases at V and 4 bases at J, with 15 bases between the two ends. Per germline, CDR1 GTSNPN and CDR2 SVGIG (reference sequence). The CDR3 coding sequence is TGTGCCTGCCCGGGAAAGGTCCCCACTGAAGCTTTCTTT. Translating it yields CACPGKVPTEAFF.

The genes are TRBV7-2 and TRBJ2-1; possible D gene TRBD1, 6 bases. The CDR3 consists of 13 residues. Per germline, CDR1 SGHTA and CDR2 FQGNSA. V lost 1 base and J 10 bases, leaving 11 bases between the germline ends. This CDR3 reads CASSLVGRGEQFF. As DNA, the CDR3 is TGTGCCAGCAGCTTAGTGGGAAGGGGGGAGCAGTTCTTC.

V and J are TRBV2 and TRBJ1-6; TRBD1 is a possible D gene (6 bases). Germline loops: CDR1 SNHLY, CDR2 FYNNEI. Trimming removed 6 bases at V and 10 bases at J, with 13 bases between. The CDR3 has 13 residues. The CDR3 region has the DNA TGTGCCAGCAGAGGGGACACCGTGTCACCCCTCCACTTT. It is translated as CASRGDTVSPLHF.

DNA for the CDR3: TGTGCCAGCAGTAAGGGACTAGCGACCGGGGAGCTGTTTTTT. Its protein product is CASSKGLATGELFF. The chain uses TRBV6-5 and TRBJ2-2; 10 bases line up with TRBD2. Germline V gives CDR1 MNHEY, CDR2 SVGAGI. The ends lost 5 bases at V and 5 bases at J; junction bases unmatched: 2. The CDR3 totals 14 residues.

This chain uses TRBV7-2 with TRBJ2-1, with no clear D. The CDR3 extends over 15 amino acids. The V gene lost 8 bases and the J gene lost 3 bases, with 17 bases spanning the gap. Germline CDR1 and CDR2: SGHTA and FQGNSA. The CDR3 loop reads CASSLDNPRYNEQFF. The CDR3 DNA is TGTGCCAGCTCTCTTGACAATCCACGCTACAATGAGCAGTTCTTC.